This T cell receptor beta chain was documented in a study of shared clonotypes between healthy human individuals. Germline V lookup: CDR1 MNHEY, CDR2 SVGAGI. The ends lost 2 bases at V and 5 bases at J; junction bases unmatched: 1. This CDR3 region has 14 residues. TCRdb keeps only in-frame clones here, not all; method: immunoSEQ multiplex PCR. The profile shows about 2.3 million clones, around 92% of them singletons. The chain carries TRBV6-5 and TRBJ1-1, with 11 bases matching TRBD1. This clonotype was obtained from a man aged 18 to 29 in good health. Some clones in this sample may be carry-over from other donors' samples. Sequences were obtained from naive CD4+ T cells from PBMCs. The sample's subset: CD45RA+ positively selected. The CDR3 sequence is CASSYGQGATEAFF. In nucleotides, the CDR3 is TGTGCCAGCAGTTACGGACAGGGGGCGACTGAAGCTTTCTTT.